This T cell receptor beta chain comes out of a study of Ad26.COV2.S vaccination and SARS-CoV-2 variants. Study background: Doses of Ad26.COV2.S were injected into muscle once or twice, 56 days apart. Broader study findings: Reported findings describe substantial breadth in spike-specific CD8+ and CD4+ T cell responses following vaccination.

Sample treatment: over 15 received Ad26.COV2.S at low or high dose, single or two shots; roughly five received placebo; per-sample allocation not given. The samples date from day 63 after the first vaccine or placebo injection. Profiled with immunoSEQ multiplex PCR; TCRdb holds only in-frame clones, not every one. The table includes about 350,000 clones, around 84% detected once. Comment on this clone: Its antigen is currently unknown.

CDR1 and CDR2 from the germline V gene are SGHAT and FQNNGV. The CDR3 is 18 amino acids. V dropped 6 bases and J dropped 4; count of bases not matched to a gene: 18. The material was peripheral blood, obtained in a trial of Ad26.COV2.S vaccine versus placebo. V and J are TRBV11-2 and TRBJ2-1, with 7 positions matching TRBD2. The TCR comes from a person between 18 and 60 years old who received the Ad26.COV2.S COVID-19 vaccine or a placebo. The CDR3 reads CASRTWGGGRGEYNEQFF. DNA of the CDR3: TGTGCCAGCAGGACTTGGGGAGGCGGGAGAGGGGAATACAATGAGCAGTTCTTC.